This TCR beta chain was sequenced in a study of T-cell reconstitution after alpha-beta-depleted transplantation in children listed by TCRdb under 2016. Some background on the complete study: T-cell immune reconstitution after TCRalphabeta/CD19-depleted allogeneic hematopoietic cell transplantation in children was quantitatively tracked in the study by means of TCR repertoire profiling.

The method was PCR. TCRdb shows the sequencer as Illumina HiSeq 2500. Molecular barcoding was employed in the preparation of TCR libraries, with unique molecular identifiers being used to normalize TCRbeta repertoire quantification. The raw public data were reprocessed by TCRdb itself: fastp quality trimming at Q25, MiXCR clonotype calling, in-frame beta chains only. Every distinct CDR3 protein forms one entry, paired with its most common genes and DNA. A total of about 870,000 distinct CDR3 sequences appear in this sample, less than 20% of them only once. The ten largest make up under 6% of the sample. Looking up the germline V gene (reference sequence) yields CDR1 MNHEY and CDR2 SMNVEV. The CDR3 measures 14 amino acids from cysteine to phenylalanine. The DNA shown is the 42-base CDR3, in frame from base 1. V is cut back by 8 bases and J by 3 bases, with 8 bases in the junction unmatched. Per the publication, the treatment or condition label means: allogeneic hematopoietic cell transplantation with graft depleted of TCRalphabeta T cells and CD19 B cells. Transplant recipients were children who received TCRalphabeta/CD19-depleted allogeneic hematopoietic cell grafts.

Summary of the overall study and its limitations: The frequencies of hyperexpanded clones fell over the following months, and after one year, T-cell counts and TCRbeta diversity were mostly attributed to newly produced T cells. The apparently early alphabetaT-cell count recovery about two months after transplant was reportedly dependent on only several hundred rapidly expanded clones derived from non-depleted graft cells. In some patients, high TCRbeta diversity at day 60 was attributed to recipient T cells and intrathymic progenitors that had survived conditioning.

As regards this clonotype: Its antigen specificity is not known. Base qualities are not recorded, but no much larger clone differs from it by a single base.

Sequencing was performed on PBMCs, mostly from graft donor cells, taken 360 days after TCRalphabeta/CD19-depleted stem cell transplant. The sequence is built from TRBV27 and TRBJ2-7, with 9 middle bases fitting TRBD2. This TCR was recovered from a male patient under 18 who had a stem cell transplant for acute lymphoblastic leukemia, so the T cells may come from the graft donor. Read as DNA, the sequence is TGTGCCAGCCGAGATGGGACTAGCCGCTACGAGCAGTACTTC. This yields the protein CASRDGTSRYEQYF.